One sample yielded the 9 T cell receptor beta chains listed below, sequenced in a study of CD8 T cells in Susac syndrome (dated by TCRdb to the late 2010s). The library came from the immunoSEQ multiplex PCR assay. RNA was extracted using the RNeasy kit, and about 0.45 to 1 ug of the RNA was reverse transcribed with random hexamers. The public reads were reprocessed in TCRdb via fastp at Q25 and MiXCR, keeping in-frame beta chains. Each entry is one CDR3 protein sequence, shown with its most common DNA and genes. The sample table lists around 230,000 distinct CDR3 sequences, 96% of them with a count of one. In total, the top ten clones hold around 0.093% of the sample. The sample comprised CD4+ T cells from PBMCs. The receptors were gathered from a human donor with Susac syndrome.

The rearrangement uses TRBV29-1 and TRBJ2-5; tentatively, D is TRBD1 (5 bases). The CDR3 spans 12 residues. Germline CDR1 is SQVTM and CDR2 is ANQGSEA. Trimming cost V 2 bases and J 8 bases, with 12 bases left between them. The CDR3 DNA follows: TGCAGCGTTGAAATGGGGCCCACAACCCAGTACTTC. Translating it yields CSVEMGPTTQYF.

This clonotype was counted once. V usage is TRBV20-1 and J usage is TRBJ2-5; 12 bases are shared with TRBD2. J gave up 4 bases and V 0 bases, and 3 bases lay outside the gene matches. The CDR3 is 15 residues long. CDR1 and CDR2 (germline): DFQATT, SNEGSKA (reference sequence). The chain's CDR3 is CSARDRLAGVETQYF. CDR3 DNA: TGCAGTGCTAGAGATAGACTAGCGGGAGTAGAGACCCAGTACTTC.

The chain has TRBV9 and TRBJ1-2; 9 bases match TRBD1. V lost 4 bases, J lost 8 bases, and 6 bases stayed unmatched. This CDR3 region has 13 residues. The germline CDR1 and CDR2 sequences are SGDLS and YYNGEE. The CDR3 loop reads CASSTRTGDGYTF. CDR3 nucleotide sequence: TGTGCCAGCAGCACGCGGACAGGGGACGGCTACACCTTC.

The rearrangement links TRBV5-1 to TRBJ2-3; no firm D call. Germline V gene sequence: CDR1 SGHRS, CDR2 YFSETQ. This CDR3 comprises 15 residues. Between the trimmed V and J ends, which lost 0 bases and 2 bases, there was a span of 10 bases. The CDR3 loop reads CASSLGSISTDTQYF. The CDR3 DNA sequence: TGCGCCAGCAGCTTGGGGTCGATATCCACAGATACGCAGTATTTT.

The chain is built from TRBV4-2 and TRBJ2-5, with D tentatively TRBD2 (7 bases). Between the trimmed V and J ends, which lost 0 bases and 0 bases, there was a span of 14 bases. CDR1 and CDR2 (germline): LGHNA, YNFKEQ. CDR3 size: 17 residues. The DNA of the CDR3 is TGTGCCAGCAGCCAAGATCAGGGGAGGGGAAACCAAGAGACCCAGTACTTC. Translating gives CASSQDQGRGNQETQYF.

V usage is TRBV27 and J usage is TRBJ2-7, with D unresolved. V lost 3 bases and J lost 2, with 14 bases in between. CDR3 length equals 15 residues. Germline lookup yields CDR1 MNHEY and CDR2 SMNVEV (reference sequence). The chain's CDR3 is CASSFRQPRTYEQYF. CDR3 sequence (DNA): TGTGCCAGCAGTTTCAGGCAACCTAGGACCTACGAGCAGTACTTC.

V usage is TRBV4-1 and J usage is TRBJ2-7; a weak D match, TRBD1 (6 bases). Trimming stripped 4 bases from V and 4 bases from J, with 14 bases between. The CDR3 loop spans 14 amino acids. Germline V gives CDR1 MGHRA, CDR2 YSYEKL. CDR3: CASSPRVGGYEQYF. CDR3 coding DNA: TGCGCCAGCAGCCCACGTGTAGGGGGATACGAGCAGTACTTC.

The chain uses TRBV18 and TRBJ2-7; maybe TRBD2 (6 bases). V lost 6 bases and J lost 7, with 22 bases in between. The CDR3 totals 15 residues. Germline V gene data show CDR1 as KGHSH and CDR2 as LQKENI. The CDR3 sequence: CASSPYGTPPREQYF. The CDR3 region has the DNA TGTGCCAGCTCGCCGTACGGGACTCCTCCTAGGGAGCAGTACTTC.

In DNA form, the CDR3 reads TGTGCCAGCAGCCTTAGCGGGGCTCGCAATGAGCAGTTCTTC. Its translation: CASSLSGARNEQFF. The V call is TRBV11-2, the J call TRBJ2-1; TRBD2 matches 8 bases. This CDR3 contains 14 residues. V gave up 5 bases and J gave up 6 bases; unmatched junction bases: 6. CDR1 is SGHAT and CDR2 is FQNNGV in the germline V gene.